The clone carrying this TCR beta chain was counted only a few times. Germline CDR1 and CDR2: SEHNR and FQNEAQ (reference sequence). J gave up 3 bases and V 5 bases, and 8 bases lay outside the gene matches. This CDR3 has 17 amino acids. This sample is drawn from a study of blood T cell repertoires in COVID-19. Whole-study context: Acute and convalescent COVID-19 specimens originated in the United States, Italy and Spain. Sources were T cells, B-cell-depleted T cells, or PBMCs; the material itself was cDNA or gDNA.

Methods used by the authors: Reference gene primer amplification gave nucleated cell count estimates. Profiling relied on immunoSEQ multiplex PCR, and the TCRdb table lists in-frame clones only, not all of them. Clonal size and the V and J genes are those of that table, whereas D and trimming came from the DNA. The repertoire consists of about 98,000 clones, with around nine tenths occurring once and the leading ten covering 2.5% to 3.5%. This chain joins TRBV7-9 and TRBJ2-2, with 11 nucleotides matching TRBD2. The clonotype comes from a man aged 50 to 60 with active or convalescent COVID-19. The sample consisted of peripheral blood. The CDR3 loop is CASSTPPSGGYTGELFF. The CDR3 DNA reads as TGTGCCAGCAGCACCCCCCCTAGCGGGGGGTACACCGGGGAGCTGTTTTTT. Looking up the rest from reference TRBV7-9 and TRBJ2-2 gives the full variable domain: DTGVSQNPRHKITKRGQNVTFRCDPISEHNRLYWYRQTLGQGPEFLTYFQNEAQLEKSRLLSDRFSAERPKGSFSTLEIQRTEQGDSAMYLCASSTPPSGGYTGELFFGEGSRLTVL.